These T cell receptor beta chains were read from a single sample in a study of beta chain features in type 1 diabetes. Measured with immunoSEQ multiplex PCR; TCRdb has only the in-frame clones, and not every one. The data show about 350,000 clones, about 20% seen once. The sequenced material came from naive CD4+ T cells from blood. Source of these receptors: a woman between 18 and 29 years old in good health. The CDR3 runs from the conserved cysteine through the conserved F or W. D genes are given only for firm matches. Some rows have no size entry. The others give once, few or many, or a class for an expanded clone.

V gene	CDR3 length	J gene	D gene	clone size	CDR3 DNA	CDR3 protein
TRBV6-5	12	TRBJ2-7	TRBD1	-	TGTGCCAGCAGTTTGACAGGGTACGAGCAGTACTTC	CASSLTGYEQYF
TRBV9	14	TRBJ1-6	-	few	TGTGCCAGCAGCCGGGGCTCCTATAATTCACCCCTCCACTTT	CASSRGSYNSPLHF
TRBV4-2	17	TRBJ2-7	TRBD2	-	TGTGCCAGCAGCCAAGATAGGCCGCTAGCGGGGGAAGACGAGCAGTACTTC	CASSQDRPLAGEDEQYF
TRBV7-3	12	TRBJ2-3	-	-	TGTGCCAGCAGCCCCGGGGGTGATACGCAGTATTTT	CASSPGGDTQYF
TRBV19	13	TRBJ2-7	TRBD1	few	TGTGCCAGTAGTCCCGGACAGGTCGGGGAGCAGTACTTC	CASSPGQVGEQYF
TRBV7-2	14	TRBJ1-2	-	few	TGTGCCAGCAGCTACGGGTCAGCTAACTATGGCTACACCTTC	CASSYGSANYGYTF
TRBV11-2	13	TRBJ2-7	-	few	TGTGCCAGCAGAGGGGACTTGGGCAACGAGCAGTACTTC	CASRGDLGNEQYF
TRBV2	16	TRBJ2-1	TRBD1	few	TGTGCCAGCAGTGAAGAGGGGGCGAGTTCCTACAATGAGCAGTTCTTC	CASSEEGASSYNEQFF
TRBV19	13	TRBJ1-1	-	-	TGTGCCAGTACAACAGAGTTGAACACTGAAGCTTTCTTT	CASTTELNTEAFF
TRBV10-3	11	TRBJ2-7	-	-	TGTGCCCCCACAGGAGGGAACGAGCAGTACTTC	CAPTGGNEQYF
TRBV14	15	TRBJ2-3	-	-	TGTGCCAGCACCAAGATTGGGGGCAGCACAGATACGCAGTATTTT	CASTKIGGSTDTQYF
TRBV5-1	14	TRBJ2-3	-	-	TGCGCCAGCAGCTTGCAGCGGAGCACAGATACGCAGTATTTT	CASSLQRSTDTQYF
TRBV7-6	15	TRBJ2-7	TRBD1	-	TGTGCCAGCAGCACTCGACAGGGGGGTACCTACGAGCAGTACTTC	CASSTRQGGTYEQYF
TRBV25-1	14	TRBJ1-1	TRBD1	few	TGTGCCAGCAGAATCAGTGGAGGGACAGGAGAAGCTTTCTTT	CASRISGGTGEAFF
TRBV30	17	TRBJ2-3	-	-	TGTGCCTGGAGTGTAAAAAAGGCGGGGATTCACACAGATACGCAGTATTTT	CAWSVKKAGIHTDTQYF
TRBV2	14	TRBJ2-7	TRBD2	-	TGTGCCAGCAGCGGGACTAGGAGCTCCTACGAGCAGTACTTC	CASSGTRSSYEQYF
TRBV27	13	TRBJ1-1	-	few	TGTGCCAGCAGTCGACAGATCAACACTGAAGCTTTCTTT	CASSRQINTEAFF
TRBV18	15	TRBJ2-1	-	few	TGTGCCAGCTCACGACTGGCCTACCCGGACAATGAGCAGTTCTTC	CASSRLAYPDNEQFF
TRBV7-7	13	TRBJ1-4	-	-	TGTGCTAGCAGCTTAGAGGGAGGGGAAAAACTGTTTTTT	CASSLEGGEKLFF
TRBV30	15	TRBJ2-5	-	few	TGTGCCTGGAGTCACCGGGGGTCCCTGGTAGAGACCCAGTACTTC	CAWSHRGSLVETQYF
TRBV30	11	TRBJ2-7	-	few	TGTGCCTGGGGCTTTACCTACGAGCAGTACTTC	CAWGFTYEQYF
TRBV5-4	15	TRBJ2-7	-	-	TGTGCCAGCAGCCCAGGACTTCTACTAACCTACGAGCAGTACTTC	CASSPGLLLTYEQYF